These 11 T cell receptor beta chains originate from one sample sequenced in a study of cytomegalovirus exposure and HLA in healthy donors. Primers included in the PCR were 60 Vbeta and 13 Jbeta primers. The method was immunoSEQ multiplex PCR; TCRdb's version includes in-frame clones alone and lacks a portion of them. The table lists 150,000 to 200,000 clones, 75% to 85% of them singletons. Sequencing used PBMCs. The receptors derive from a man aged 25 to 45 in good health and CMV-seropositive.

The chain uses TRBV7-3 and TRBJ2-1; 7 bases are shared with TRBD1. J lost 1 base, V lost 3 bases, and 6 bases had no gene match. Germline-derived CDR1 and CDR2 are SGHTA and FQGTGA. The CDR3 has 16 residues. This chain's CDR3 is CASSFQWDSSYNEQFF. CDR3 sequence (DNA): TGTGCCAGCAGCTTCCAATGGGACAGTTCCTACAATGAGCAGTTCTTC.

About this clone: Sequence at one end of the junction differs from germline and may be a read error. The chain has TRBV7-9 and TRBJ2-6; 10 nucleotides line up with TRBD1. The CDR3 is 17 residues long. Germline CDR1 is SEHNR and CDR2 is FQNEAQ (reference sequence). CDR3 sequence: CSSRVGTGASGANVLTF. The CDR3, as DNA: TGTTCCAGCAGGGTTGGGACAGGGGCTTCTGGGGCCAACGTCCTGACTTTC.

This chain joins TRBV9 and TRBJ2-3; D may be TRBD2 (6 bases). Germline V gene data show CDR1 as SGDLS and CDR2 as YYNGEE. The CDR3 covers 15 residues. The germline V and J ends were trimmed by 0 bases and 4 bases, with 12 bases remaining between them. The CDR3, as DNA: TGTGCCAGCAGCGTAGGAGGCGGGGTGGCAGATACGCAGTATTTT. Its protein product is CASSVGGGVADTQYF.

The V call is TRBV10-2, the J call TRBJ1-6; the D is unclear. The germline V gene has CDR1 WSHSY and CDR2 SAAADI. This CDR3 has 16 amino acids. V was shortened by 2 bases and J by 4 bases, with 12 bases between the two germline ends. The CDR3 region is CASSEGSLDYNSPLHF. The CDR3 DNA follows: TGCGCCAGCAGTGAGGGGAGTTTAGATTATAATTCACCCCTCCACTTT.

This clone appeared once. This chain connects TRBV7-8 to TRBJ1-3; 7 positions match TRBD1. V shed 2 bases, J shed 2 bases, and the junction held 6 bases outside the gene matches. Per the germline V gene, CDR1 is SGHVS and CDR2 is FQNEAQ. This CDR3 is built from 16 residues. CDR3 DNA: TGTGCCAGCAGCTTACTCGACAGGGAACCTGGAAACACCATATATTTT. Encoded protein: CASSLLDREPGNTIYF.

The rearrangement joins TRBV9 to TRBJ1-2, with D possibly TRBD1 on 5 matching bases. Trimming pared 4 bases from V and 8 bases from J, leaving 15 bases between. The CDR3 is made up of 13 amino acids. Per the germline V gene, CDR1 is SGDLS and CDR2 is YYNGEE. The chain's CDR3 is CASSQGGRGGYTF. The CDR3 DNA is TGTGCCAGCAGCCAGGGAGGGCGGGGAGGCTACACCTTC.

The rearrangement links TRBV7-8 to TRBJ1-1; TRBD1 aligns across 9 bases. Germline V gives CDR1 SGHVS, CDR2 FQNEAQ. The CDR3 length is 13 residues. Unmatched junction bases numbered 9, after V lost 5 bases and J lost 11 bases. The CDR3 sequence: CASSTAGQGRAFF. The CDR3 region has the DNA TGTGCCAGCAGCACAGCGGGACAGGGACGGGCTTTCTTT.

The V and J genes are TRBV6-5 and TRBJ2-3, with a weak D call TRBD1 (6 bases). V lost 8 bases to trimming and J lost 1 base, with 13 bases between them. Germline V gene sequence: CDR1 MNHEY, CDR2 SVGAGI. The length of the CDR3 is 14 residues. The CDR3 DNA follows: TGTGCCAGCCACCACAGGGAAGGCACAGATACGCAGTATTTT. This translates into CASHHREGTDTQYF.

This clone was counted between two and nine times. The chain has TRBV6-5 and TRBJ2-5, with TRBD2 matching over 9 bases. The CDR3 is 15 amino acids. The germline CDR1 and CDR2 sequences are MNHEY and SVGAGI. With 8 bases clipped from V and 4 bases from J, the junction kept 11 bases outside the gene matches. The CDR3 coding sequence is TGTGCCAGCGAAAGGGTAGCGGGAGAGGGAGAGACCCAGTACTTC. Protein: CASERVAGEGETQYF.

V gene TRBV6-6 combines with J gene TRBJ2-7, with D possibly being TRBD2 (5 bases). V was cut by 6 bases and J by 4 bases, with 19 bases left in between. The CDR3 is 15 amino acids. Germline V gene data show CDR1 as MNHNY and CDR2 as SVGAGI (reference sequence). The CDR3 spells CASRSGLPNSYEQYF. DNA for the CDR3: TGTGCCAGCAGATCCGGACTCCCAAATTCGTACGAGCAGTACTTC.

The genes are TRBV30 and TRBJ2-7; weak D call: TRBD2 (6 bases). In germline, CDR1 is GTSNPN, CDR2 SVGIG (reference sequence). Trimming cost V 2 bases and J 6 bases, with 14 bases left between them. The CDR3 covers 13 residues. The CDR3 bases are TGTGCCTGGAGTAGCCGGGAGTTGGCCGAGCAGTACTTC. This codes for CAWSSRELAEQYF.